These 5 T cell receptor beta chains were all obtained from the same sample, sequenced in a study of a mutant IDH1 vaccine in newly diagnosed glioma. Time point of the sample: week 35, safety follow-up. The vaccine gave 300 ug of a 20-mer mutant IDH1 peptide subcutaneously per dose. Method: immunoSEQ multiplex PCR; TCRdb's copy keeps in-frame clones and lacks some. Among 35,000 to 50,000 clones listed, 92% were seen once. Antigens of these TCRs are unknown. The specimen was PBMCs, collected from a glioma patient whose treatment included an IDH1 peptide vaccine. These receptors all come from a man aged 50-59 years with glioma.

This sequence joins TRBV9 and TRBJ2-7; D may be TRBD1 (5 bases). The CDR3 sequence is 16 residues long. V lost 3 bases to trimming and J lost 2 bases, with 18 bases between them. The germline V gene has CDR1 SGDLS and CDR2 YYNGEE. DNA of the CDR3: TGTGCCAGCAGCGCCGCCCTGACAGTTGAAACCTACGAGCAGTACTTC. It translates to CASSAALTVETYEQYF.

The chain uses TRBV7-2 and TRBJ1-5; 8 positions agree with TRBD1. The V segment lost 3 bases and the J segment 6 bases; nucleotides outside the gene matches: 10. The length of the CDR3 is 16 residues. In germline, CDR1 is SGHTA, CDR2 FQGNSA. Written as DNA, the CDR3 is TGTGCCAGCAGCTTCTCCGCACAGGGGGGAAGTCAGCCCCAGCATTTT. Its protein is CASSFSAQGGSQPQHF.

This CDR3 reads CSVGTGVFPYEQYF. CDR3 nucleotides: TGCAGCGTTGGAACAGGGGTTTTTCCCTACGAGCAGTACTTC. This chain links TRBV29-1 with TRBJ2-7, with 7 positions matching TRBD1. Germline CDR1 SQVTM, CDR2 ANQGSEA. Trimming at V came to 4 bases and at J to 2 bases, leaving 8 bases not matched to a gene. CDR3 length equals 14 residues.

The rearrangement links TRBV28 to TRBJ2-7; 9 bases agree with TRBD1. This CDR3 is 17 amino acids long. J was trimmed by 4 bases and V by 3 bases; bases with no gene match: 13. The germline CDR1 and CDR2 sequences are MDHEN and SYDVKM. The CDR3 DNA sequence: TGTGCCAGCAGTTTCGCGCCGGGGACAGGGATGCTGTACGAGCAGTACTTC. Amino acids: CASSFAPGTGMLYEQYF.

This clone was observed once. V gene TRBV6-1 combines with J gene TRBJ2-2; 9 positions match TRBD2. This CDR3 comprises 15 residues. V shed 4 bases, J shed 5 bases, and the junction held 5 bases outside the gene matches. Germline-derived CDR1 and CDR2 are MNHNS and SASEGT. CDR3 DNA sequence: TGTGCCAGCAGTGGTCTAGCGGGATCGACCGGGGAGCTGTTTTTT. Translation gives CASSGLAGSTGELFF.